This T cell receptor (beta chain) came from a study of cytomegalovirus exposure and HLA in healthy donors. Study results and limitations: In terms of immune exposure information, only CMV serostatus was available. Cytomegalovirus status, reportedly, was diagnosed with high specificity and sensitivity by the classifier. Confirmation in vitro established that a few CMV-associated chains were specific for CMV antigens.

Comments on this clone: Its target is not known.

CDR3 size: 15 residues. Germline V lookup: CDR1 MNHEY, CDR2 SMNVEV (reference sequence). The V end was cut by 5 bases, the J end by 2 bases, with 15 bases between. The PCR ran on 60 Vbeta and 13 Jbeta primers. This table comes from immunoSEQ multiplex PCR, and its TCRdb copy is limited to in-frame clones, with some not included. This table has around 150,000 clones, around 85% appearing once. The chain joins TRBV27 to TRBJ1-2, with D hard to call. The sequencing sample was made of PBMCs. The sequence was collected from a man younger than 30 in good health and CMV-seropositive. The CDR3 bases are TGTGCCAGCAGTAGCCTAGGGAGCAGAAACTATGGCTACACCTTC. It encodes CASSSLGSRNYGYTF.